Each of the 26 T cell receptor beta chains below was sequenced from the same sample in a study of T cells after yellow fever vaccination. TCRdb passed the 5' RACE reads through MiXCR, listing each CDR3 protein once. Counted here are a few hundred thousand distinct CDR3 sequences, around 6.8% occurring once; the ten biggest clones make up roughly 19%. This specimen consisted of PBMCs, obtained more than 35 days after the first yellow fever vaccination. These receptors came from a man aged 18 to 35 who received the YFV17D yellow fever vaccine.

This clonotype was counted only a few times. The chain joins TRBV20-1 to TRBJ1-5, with 8 bases aligning to TRBD1. The length of the CDR3 is 15 residues. Looked up from germline, CDR1 is DFQATT and CDR2 is SNEGSKA (reference sequence). Germline trimming cut 3 bases from V and 5 bases from J; bases unmatched to any gene: 9. The CDR3 nucleotides are TGCAGTGCTAGCCCGACAGGGGCCCGGGATCAGCCCCAGCATTTT. Protein sequence: CSASPTGARDQPQHF.

V gene TRBV11-2 combines with J gene TRBJ2-5; D uncertain. The CDR3 extends over 13 amino acids. The V end was cut by 5 bases, the J end by 4 bases, with 11 bases between. Germline CDR1 SGHAT, CDR2 FQNNGV. The CDR3 DNA sequence: TGTGCCAGCAGCACTGGAGCGAGAGAGACCCAGTACTTC. Translated: CASSTGARETQYF.

V usage is TRBV7-9 and J usage is TRBJ2-1; 13 bases line up with TRBD2. This CDR3 has 17 amino acids. V lost 4 bases and J lost 8; bases outside the gene matches: 11. CDR1 SEHNR and CDR2 FQNEAQ come from the germline V gene (reference sequence). Here the CDR3 reads CASSSGLAGDVVDEQFF. The CDR3 DNA reads TGTGCCAGCAGCTCCGGACTAGCGGGGGACGTAGTGGATGAGCAGTTCTTC.

This clonotype was seen many times. The CDR3 nucleotides read TGCAGTGCTAGAGCCGAGGGGTTGGGCACCGGGGAGCTGTTTTTT. Protein: CSARAEGLGTGELFF. The chain has TRBV20-1 and TRBJ2-2; D is possibly TRBD1 or TRBD2 (5 bases each). Trimming took off 1 base at V and 4 bases at J, with 13 bases between the two ends. Germline V gene sequence: CDR1 DFQATT, CDR2 SNEGSKA (reference sequence). CDR3 length: 15 residues.

This clonotype was seen only a few times. The chain has TRBV19 and TRBJ2-3; 7 positions match TRBD2. Germline CDR1 reads LNHDA; CDR2 reads SQIVND (reference sequence). The junction had 10 bases not matched to a gene; V was cut back by 5 bases and J by 2 bases. The CDR3 length is 16 residues. For the CDR3, the DNA is TGTGCCAGTAGTCCCTCACTGGGACTACTCACAGATACGCAGTATTTT. Its protein product is CASSPSLGLLTDTQYF.

This clonotype occurred a few times. The chain couples TRBV5-8 to TRBJ2-7; D unclear. Germline lookup yields CDR1 SGHTS and CDR2 YDEGEE. V gave up 6 bases and J gave up 4 bases, with 5 bases separating them. The CDR3 length is 10 residues. CDR3 amino acids: CASMSYEQYF. CDR3 bases: TGTGCCAGCATGTCTTACGAGCAGTACTTC.

The genes are TRBV6-1 and TRBJ2-1; TRBD2 aligns across 15 bases. With 6 bases clipped from V and 0 bases from J, the junction kept 6 bases outside the gene matches. Per the germline V gene, CDR1 is MNHNS and CDR2 is SASEGT. The CDR3 runs to 18 residues. CDR3 sequence (DNA): TGTGCCAGCAGCCGGACTAGCGGGGGGGGAAGCTCCTACAATGAGCAGTTCTTC. Encoded protein: CASSRTSGGGSSYNEQFF.

This clonotype has just a few counts. V usage is TRBV7-2 and J usage is TRBJ2-3; 7 positions match TRBD2. The germline CDR1 and CDR2 sequences are SGHTA and FQGNSA. The junction had 5 bases not matched to a gene; V was cut back by 3 bases and J by 2 bases. This CDR3 comprises 15 residues. Here the CDR3 reads CASSFSGPLTDTQYF. The CDR3 DNA follows: TGTGCCAGCAGCTTTAGCGGGCCCCTCACAGATACGCAGTATTTT.

This clonotype was seen a handful of times. The rearrangement joins TRBV6-1 to TRBJ1-1; unclear D gene. Germline V CDR1 and CDR2: MNHNS, SASEGT. This CDR3 contains 14 residues. Trimming pared 8 bases from V and 1 base from J, leaving 14 bases between. The CDR3, as DNA: TGTGCCAGCGGACCCTTCCAAGAGAACACTGAAGCTTTCTTT. Protein sequence: CASGPFQENTEAFF.

The CDR3, as DNA: TGTGCCAGCAGCCCGACGGCCGAGAATTCACCCCTCCACTTT. Amino acids: CASSPTAENSPLHF. V and J are TRBV3-1 and TRBJ1-6; D ambiguous. V was trimmed by 4 bases and J by 7 bases, leaving 11 bases between them. Germline V gene lookup returns CDR1 LGHDT and CDR2 YNNKEL (reference sequence). CDR3 size: 14 residues.

The V and J genes are TRBV12-3 or TRBV12-4 and TRBJ1-6, with 8 bases identical to TRBD1. J gave up 10 bases and V 8 bases, and 7 bases lay outside the gene matches. The CDR3 is 13 residues long. The DNA for the CDR3 is TGTGCCAGCTCGGACAGGGTTGGGTCACCCCTCCACTTT. It specifies CASSDRVGSPLHF.

This clonotype was counted at least ten times. J is TRBJ2-4 and V is TRBV5-1; TRBD1 is a possible D gene (7 bases). Germline values: CDR1 SGHRS, CDR2 YFSETQ. The V and J ends lost 4 bases and 9 bases respectively, with 17 bases between them. The length of the CDR3 is 14 residues. The CDR3 loop reads CASSHDREEGIQYF. CDR3 nucleotide sequence: TGCGCCAGCAGCCACGACAGGGAGGAGGGCATTCAGTACTTC.

This clonotype was observed at least ten times. The rearrangement uses TRBV20-1 and TRBJ2-1; D is possibly TRBD1 (5 bases). Trimming stripped 1 base from V and 8 bases from J, with 18 bases between. Germline CDR1 is DFQATT and CDR2 is SNEGSKA (reference sequence). The CDR3 is 15 amino acids. The CDR3 DNA sequence: TGCAGTGCTAGAGTTGACCGCAGGGTCGGAGATGAGCAGTTCTTC. This gives the protein CSARVDRRVGDEQFF.

This clonotype appeared a few times. The J gene is TRBJ2-5, the V gene TRBV20-1; a possible D gene is TRBD2 (5 bases). Deletions cut 6 bases from V and 4 bases from J, with 12 bases between. CDR3 length: 12 residues. Germline CDR1 and CDR2: DFQATT and SNEGSKA (reference sequence). The CDR3 nucleotides are TGCAGTGCCCACCCAAGCGGAGAGACCCAGTACTTC. Translation: CSAHPSGETQYF.

This clonotype was counted between two and nine times. This rearrangement joins TRBV6-1 to TRBJ2-3; 8 bases fit TRBD2. From germline, CDR1 is MNHNS and CDR2 SASEGT. The CDR3 is 16 amino acids. V shed 7 bases and J 2 bases; nucleotides not matched to a gene: 11. CDR3 sequence reads: CASTRSRRGVTDTQYF. DNA for the CDR3: TGTGCCAGCACTCGTTCCCGGCGGGGGGTCACAGATACGCAGTATTTT.

The CDR3 nucleotides are TGTGCCAGCAGTTCACTAGCGGGGGCCTCGCGCGAGCAGTACGTC. Protein product: CASSSLAGASREQYV. The chain recombines TRBV5-6 with TRBJ2-7; 11 bases agree with TRBD2. The CDR3 has 15 residues. The V gene end was trimmed by 5 bases and the J gene end by 6 bases; junction bases not matched to a gene: 10. Germline lookup yields CDR1 SGHDT and CDR2 YYEEEE.

The chain links TRBV7-2 to TRBJ2-1, with 12 bases fitting TRBD2. Unmatched junction bases numbered 9, after V lost 2 bases and J lost 7 bases. The germline V gene encodes CDR1 SGHTA and CDR2 FQGNSA. The CDR3 covers 17 residues. The CDR3 DNA sequence: TGTGCCAGCAGCTTAAGGGCTAGCGGGGGGGGCCCGAATGAGCAGTTCTTC. Translating gives CASSLRASGGGPNEQFF. Full variable domain (rest looked up from reference TRBV7-2 and TRBJ2-1): GAGVSQSPSNKVTEKGKDVELRCDPISGHTALYWYRQSLGQGLEFLIYFQGNSAPDKSGLPSDRFSAERTGGSVSTLTIQRTQQEDSAVYLCASSLRASGGGPNEQFFGPGTRLTVL.

This clonotype was counted only a few times. V and J are TRBV23-1 and TRBJ2-7; D is uncertain. TRBV23-1 is an ORF for which the function is uncertain. V lost 2 bases and J 3 bases, leaving 17 bases between the germline ends. This CDR3 has 16 amino acids. CDR3 sequence (DNA): TGCGCCAGCAGTCAAGGACCGGTCCAGCACTTCTACGAGCAGTACTTC. This sequence encodes CASSQGPVQHFYEQYF.

This chain uses TRBV5-1 with TRBJ1-1; D is undetermined. The CDR3 has 14 residues. With 0 bases removed from V and 6 bases from J, the gap between germline ends came to 12 bases. Germline values: CDR1 SGHRS, CDR2 YFSETQ. CDR3 in DNA: TGCGCCAGCAGCTTGGAGAGGGCGCACGCTGAAGCTTTCTTT. This translates into CASSLERAHAEAFF.

The rearrangement links TRBV24-1 to TRBJ2-5; weak D call: TRBD2 (5 bases). Between the trimmed V and J ends, which lost 1 base and 3 bases, there was a span of 8 bases. The CDR3 covers 14 residues. Per germline, CDR1 KGHDR and CDR2 SFDVKD. The CDR3 loop is CATSDFRGEETQYF. The CDR3 nucleotides read TGTGCCACCAGTGATTTCCGGGGTGAAGAGACCCAGTACTTC.

CDR3 protein: CSALPGGEQYV. CDR3 coding DNA: TGCAGTGCGCTGCCGGGGGGCGAGCAGTACGTC. The genes are TRBV20-1 and TRBJ2-7; 7 bases agree with TRBD2. The CDR3 length is 11 residues. The V gene end was trimmed by 6 bases and the J gene end by 6 bases; junction bases not matched to a gene: 5. Germline CDR1 is DFQATT and CDR2 is SNEGSKA (reference sequence).

Only a few counts were recorded for this clonotype. V and J are TRBV12-3 or TRBV12-4 and TRBJ1-1, with D perhaps matching TRBD1 (5 bases). The CDR3 sequence is 15 residues long. The V and J ends lost 5 bases and 2 bases respectively, with 15 bases between them. The CDR3 is CASSAIRQLNTEAFF. DNA of the CDR3: TGTGCCAGCAGTGCCATTCGACAGCTAAACACTGAAGCTTTCTTT.

The genes are TRBV5-4 and TRBJ2-3; D is possibly TRBD2 (6 bases). The germline CDR1 and CDR2 sequences are SGHNT and YYREEE (reference sequence). This CDR3 has 15 residues. V was shortened by 4 bases and J by 1 base, with 13 bases between the two germline ends. The chain's CDR3 is CASSQRGLRTDTQYF. The CDR3 DNA sequence: TGTGCCAGCAGCCAGAGGGGACTCCGCACAGATACGCAGTATTTT.

The V gene is TRBV6-2 or TRBV6-3, the J gene TRBJ2-5; D is unclear. Germline V CDR1 and CDR2: MNHEY, SVGEGT. V was clipped by 2 bases and J by 4 bases, with 8 bases between them. CDR3 length: 13 amino acids. Here the CDR3 DNA reads TGTGCCAGCAGTTACCAGGAGCTAGAGACCCAGTACTTC. This codes for CASSYQELETQYF.

The rearrangement links TRBV12-3 or TRBV12-4 to TRBJ2-3, with D possibly being TRBD1 or TRBD2 (5 bases each). Trimming shortened V by 7 bases and J by 6 bases, and 14 bases separated the two germline ends. The CDR3 spans 13 residues. CDR3 nucleotide sequence: TGTGCCAGCACCATCAGGGACGGGGATACGCAGTATTTT. This codes for CASTIRDGDTQYF.

The chain employs TRBV3-1 and TRBJ1-2; 8 bases map to TRBD1. There are 14 residues in the CDR3. Germline lookup yields CDR1 LGHDT and CDR2 YNNKEL (reference sequence). Losses at the gene ends were 0 bases for V and 7 bases for J; bases not matched to a gene: 4. CDR3 sequence reads: CASSQDRGLGGYTF. CDR3 bases: TGTGCCAGCAGCCAAGACAGGGGGCTTGGTGGCTACACCTTC.